These 32 T cell receptor beta chains originate from one sample sequenced in a study of PD-L1 blockade in urothelial cancer. Data came from immunoSEQ multiplex PCR; TCRdb stores just in-frame clones and leaves some out. Of 15,000 to 20,000 clones in the sample, about 91% were seen once. The time point denotes: pretreatment peripheral blood. Specimen: PBMCs, collected around atezolizumab (anti-PD-L1) treatment. These receptors came from a man between 70 and 80 years old with urothelial cancer.

Only one count was recorded for this clone. This sequence joins TRBV6-1 and TRBJ2-3; 8 positions agree with TRBD2. J gave up 4 bases and V 6 bases, and 9 bases lay outside the gene matches. Germline V gene lookup returns CDR1 MNHNS and CDR2 SASEGT. There are 15 residues in the CDR3. The CDR3 spells CASRETGLVSDTQYF. The CDR3 nucleotides are TGTGCCAGCAGAGAGACGGGACTAGTTTCAGATACGCAGTATTTT.

The chain recombines TRBV6-5 with TRBJ2-1; perhaps TRBD2 as D (6 bases). V was clipped by 2 bases and J by 5 bases, with 10 bases between them. This CDR3 region has 14 residues. Germline CDR1 MNHEY, CDR2 SVGAGI. The CDR3 protein is CASSYGRIHNEQFF. The CDR3 DNA reads as TGTGCCAGCAGTTACGGGAGGATCCACAATGAGCAGTTCTTC.

The chain couples TRBV10-2 to TRBJ2-1; TRBD2 matches 11 bases. The CDR3 consists of 13 residues. Per germline, CDR1 WSHSY and CDR2 SAAADI. After removal of 5 bases from V and 7 bases from J, the junction contained 1 base not matched to a gene. CDR3 protein: CASSWTSGNEQFF. CDR3 nucleotide sequence: TGCGCCAGCAGTTGGACTAGCGGGAATGAGCAGTTCTTC.

The sample holds one count of this clone. CDR3 sequence reads: CASMGFGRGRPYGYTF. CDR3 bases: TGTGCCAGCATGGGTTTTGGGCGGGGGCGTCCCTATGGCTACACCTTC. The chain is built from TRBV28 and TRBJ1-2; perhaps TRBD1 as D (6 bases). Germline CDR1 is MDHEN and CDR2 is SYDVKM. Trimming stripped 7 bases from V and 4 bases from J, with 22 bases between. The CDR3 has 16 amino acids.

This clone was observed a few times. The chain uses TRBV27 and TRBJ1-5; D unclear. The V end was cut by 2 bases, the J end by 0 bases, with 2 bases between. Looked up from germline, CDR1 is MNHEY and CDR2 is SMNVEV (reference sequence). The CDR3 is 13 residues long. This CDR3 reads CASSLHSNQPQHF. CDR3 sequence (DNA): TGTGCCAGCAGTTTACATAGCAATCAGCCCCAGCATTTT.

This rearrangement joins TRBV5-1 to TRBJ2-5; 16 nucleotides align to TRBD2. From germline, CDR1 is SGHRS and CDR2 YFSETQ. The V segment lost 4 bases and the J segment 4 bases; nucleotides outside the gene matches: 7. The CDR3 sequence is 17 residues long. In DNA form, the CDR3 reads TGCGCCAGCAGCCCGGGACTAGCGGGGGGGCCGATAGAGACCCAGTACTTC. This translates into CASSPGLAGGPIETQYF.

This chain joins TRBV18 and TRBJ2-7; possibly TRBD1 for D (6 bases). The CDR3 is 15 amino acids. With 3 bases removed from V and 0 bases from J, the gap between germline ends came to 12 bases. CDR1 is KGHSH and CDR2 is LQKENI in the germline V gene. CDR3 amino acids: CASSPTGYRSYEQYF. The CDR3 DNA follows: TGTGCCAGCTCACCTACAGGGTATCGCTCCTACGAGCAGTACTTC.

The rearrangement links TRBV27 to TRBJ2-2; the match to TRBD2 covers 13 bases. Per the germline V gene, CDR1 is MNHEY and CDR2 is SMNVEV (reference sequence). J gave up 5 bases and V 3 bases, and 3 bases lay outside the gene matches. The CDR3 contains 16 residues. The CDR3 DNA reads TGTGCCAGCAGTTTGACTAGCGGGAGGTTAACCGGGGAGCTGTTTTTT. Translating gives CASSLTSGRLTGELFF.

V and J are TRBV7-6 and TRBJ1-2; the match to TRBD1 covers 7 bases. In germline, CDR1 is SGHVS, CDR2 FNYEAQ. J lost 2 bases, V lost 5 bases, and 2 bases had no gene match. CDR3 length: 13 residues. CDR3 DNA sequence: TGTGCCAGCAGCCAGGGACAGAACTATGGCTACACCTTC. It codes for CASSQGQNYGYTF.

This chain connects TRBV4-1 to TRBJ1-2; D perhaps matches TRBD1 (5 bases). This CDR3 region has 14 residues. Germline lookup yields CDR1 MGHRA and CDR2 YSYEKL. V lost 2 bases to trimming and J lost 8 bases, with 15 bases between them. CDR3 sequence: CASSQLGGDPGYTF. The CDR3 DNA reads TGCGCCAGCAGCCAATTGGGGGGGGATCCCGGCTACACCTTC.

This clone appeared once. The V and J genes are TRBV11-3 and TRBJ1-1; maybe TRBD1 (6 bases). There are 13 residues in the CDR3. Germline V gene sequence: CDR1 SGHNT, CDR2 YENEEA. V shed 2 bases and J shed 7 bases, with 11 bases lying between them. Here the CDR3 DNA reads TGTGCCAGCAGCTTACACAGGGATGATGAAGCTTTCTTT. Translation: CASSLHRDDEAFF.

This rearrangement joins TRBV6-5 to TRBJ2-5; TRBD2 matches 8 bases. Looked up from germline, CDR1 is MNHEY and CDR2 is SVGAGI. With V trimmed by 6 bases and J by 1 base, 7 bases remained unmatched. The CDR3 runs 15 residues. The CDR3: CASSVGGARQETQYF. The CDR3 nucleotides are TGTGCCAGCAGCGTCGGGGGGGCGCGCCAAGAGACCCAGTACTTC.

This chain joins TRBV4-1 and TRBJ1-3; D is undetermined. The germline V and J ends were trimmed by 0 bases and 0 bases, with 9 bases remaining between them. The germline CDR1 and CDR2 sequences are MGHRA and YSYEKL. The CDR3 spans 16 residues. CDR3 nucleotide sequence: TGCGCCAGCAGCCAAGATGGCCGGAGCTCTGGAAACACCATATATTTT. It encodes CASSQDGRSSGNTIYF.

This chain joins TRBV19 and TRBJ1-4, with unresolved D. The CDR3 extends over 14 amino acids. V gave up 2 bases and J gave up 7 bases, with 11 bases separating them. Germline-derived CDR1 and CDR2 are LNHDA and SQIVND (reference sequence). DNA of the CDR3: TGTGCCAGTAGTATACTAGGAAGCGGTGAAAAACTGTTTTTT. This codes for CASSILGSGEKLFF.

The gene calls are TRBV4-2 and TRBJ2-5; 15 nucleotides align to TRBD2. Germline V CDR1 and CDR2: LGHNA, YNFKEQ. The length of the CDR3 is 18 residues. J lost 4 bases, V lost 3 bases, and 9 bases had no gene match. In DNA, the CDR3 is TGTGCCAGCAGCCAGGGTGGACTAGCGGGGGGGAGTGGAGAGACCCAGTACTTC. Translating it yields CASSQGGLAGGSGETQYF.

This sequence joins TRBV5-1 and TRBJ1-4; TRBD1 might be the D (5 bases). Trimming stripped 0 bases from V and 10 bases from J, with 16 bases between. The CDR3 has 15 residues. Germline CDR1 and CDR2: SGHRS and YFSETQ. DNA for the CDR3: TGCGCCAGCAGCTTGGAAGGGGATAGTAGAGGAAAACTGTTTTTT. Encoded protein: CASSLEGDSRGKLFF.

V usage is TRBV19 and J usage is TRBJ1-2; a possible D gene is TRBD1 (5 bases). The CDR3 contains 13 residues. Germline V lookup: CDR1 LNHDA, CDR2 SQIVND (reference sequence). Trimming left V 7 bases short and J 6 bases short, with 15 bases between. CDR3 sequence reads: CASTTQGRNGYTF. In DNA form, the CDR3 reads TGTGCCAGTACCACCCAGGGAAGGAATGGCTACACCTTC.

This clone appeared a few times. The CDR3: CASSGGQNQPQHF. The CDR3 DNA reads as TGTGCCAGCAGCGGGGGACAGAATCAGCCCCAGCATTTT. The chain is built from TRBV7-9 and TRBJ1-5, with 7 bases identical to TRBD1. The CDR3 is made up of 13 amino acids. V lost 5 bases, J lost 4 bases, and 2 bases stayed unmatched. CDR1 and CDR2 from the germline V gene are SEHNR and FQNEAQ (reference sequence). The full variable domain, its missing parts supplied by reference TRBV7-9 and TRBJ1-5, is DTGVSQNPRHKITKRGQNVTFRCDPISEHNRLYWYRQTLGQGPEFLTYFQNEAQLEKSRLLSDRFSAERPKGSFSTLEIQRTEQGDSAMYLCASSGGQNQPQHFGDGTRLSIL.

The chain joins TRBV7-9 to TRBJ2-1; possibly TRBD1 for D (6 bases). Trimming cost V 4 bases and J 4 bases, with 14 bases left between them. This CDR3 spans 15 amino acids. Germline CDR1 reads SEHNR; CDR2 reads FQNEAQ (reference sequence). Written as DNA, the CDR3 is TGTGCCAGCAGCTCTCAAGGGACAACTTACAATGAGCAGTTCTTC. Translating gives CASSSQGTTYNEQFF.

The gene calls are TRBV15 and TRBJ2-7; tentatively, D is TRBD1 (6 bases). CDR3 size: 12 residues. Trimming left V 8 bases short and J 3 bases short, with 11 bases between. From germline, CDR1 is LNHNV and CDR2 YYDKDF (reference sequence). The DNA of the CDR3 is TGTGCCACCGGCACAGGGCTCTACGAGCAGTACTTC. Translated: CATGTGLYEQYF.

The chain combines TRBV5-1 with TRBJ2-1, with 10 bases fitting TRBD2. Germline CDR1 reads SGHRS; CDR2 reads YFSETQ. V gave up 4 bases and J gave up 10 bases; unmatched junction bases: 8. The CDR3 contains 14 residues. The CDR3 loop reads CASSQRGGSGEQFF. The CDR3 nucleotides are TGCGCCAGCAGCCAGCGGGGGGGCTCGGGGGAGCAGTTCTTC.

This sequence joins TRBV5-1 and TRBJ1-2; 8 bases are a match to TRBD1. Germline V gene lookup returns CDR1 SGHRS and CDR2 YFSETQ. Trimming at V came to 5 bases and at J to 0 bases, leaving 12 bases not matched to a gene. The CDR3 consists of 17 residues. In DNA, the CDR3 is TGCGCCAGCAGACGGGGGACAGGCAATTTAGCTAACTATGGCTACACCTTC. Its translation is CASRRGTGNLANYGYTF. The variable domain in full, completed from reference TRBV5-1 and TRBJ1-2, reads KAGVTQTPRYLIKTRGQQVTLSCSPISGHRSVSWYQQTPGQGLQFLFEYFSETQRNKGNFPGRFSGRQFSNSRSEMNVSTLELGDSALYLCASRRGTGNLANYGYTFGSGTRLTVV.

V and J are TRBV18 and TRBJ2-2, with 9 positions matching TRBD2. Germline loops: CDR1 KGHSH, CDR2 LQKENI. The CDR3 is made up of 16 amino acids. With V trimmed by 6 bases and J by 2 bases, 7 bases remained unmatched. CDR3 in DNA: TGTGCCAGCTCGCAAGCGGGGGGCTCAAACACCGGGGAGCTGTTTTTT. It encodes CASSQAGGSNTGELFF.

The chain is built from TRBV5-6 and TRBJ2-7; 11 nucleotides match TRBD2. CDR3 length: 15 amino acids. Trimming cost V 4 bases and J 3 bases; bases outside gene matches: 6. The germline V gene has CDR1 SGHDT and CDR2 YYEEEE. CDR3 sequence: CASSRSGGAHYEQYF. The CDR3 DNA follows: TGTGCCAGCAGCCGTAGCGGGGGGGCCCACTACGAGCAGTACTTC.

The chain joins TRBV19 to TRBJ2-1, with a weak D call TRBD2 (5 bases). With 7 bases removed from V and 7 bases from J, the gap between germline ends came to 17 bases. This CDR3 comprises 14 residues. Germline V gene sequence: CDR1 LNHDA, CDR2 SQIVND (reference sequence). CDR3 in amino acids: CASNRGNDINEQFF. Written as DNA, the CDR3 is TGTGCCAGTAATCGGGGTAACGATATAAATGAGCAGTTCTTC. Full variable domain (outside the CDR3, taken from reference TRBV19 and TRBJ2-1): DGGITQSPKYLFRKEGQNVTLSCEQNLNHDAMYWYRQDPGQGLRLIYYSQIVNDFQKGDIAEGYSVSREKKESFPLTVTSAQKNPTAFYLCASNRGNDINEQFFGPGTRLTVL.

The rearrangement uses TRBV14 and TRBJ1-5, with 7 positions matching TRBD1. From germline, CDR1 is SGHDN and CDR2 FVKESK. Trimming removed 0 bases from V and 5 bases from J; junction bases left unmatched: 4. The CDR3 loop spans 15 amino acids. DNA for the CDR3: TGTGCCAGCAGCCAAGAAGACAGGGCCCATCAGCCCCAGCATTTT. Its translation is CASSQEDRAHQPQHF.

The chain joins TRBV19 to TRBJ1-5, with unresolved D. Deletions cut 6 bases from V and 9 bases from J, with 12 bases between. Germline V gene sequence: CDR1 LNHDA, CDR2 SQIVND (reference sequence). The CDR3 has 12 amino acids. The CDR3 bases are TGTGCCAGTAGGGAAGCGCGAGGGCCCCAGCATTTT. It translates to CASREARGPQHF.

The chain employs TRBV5-1 and TRBJ2-7; D might be TRBD2 (5 bases). V lost 0 bases and J 0 bases, leaving 16 bases between the germline ends. Germline V lookup: CDR1 SGHRS, CDR2 YFSETQ. This CDR3 spans 17 amino acids. The CDR3 region is CASSLGGPDPSSYEQYF. Written as DNA, the CDR3 is TGCGCCAGCAGCTTGGGAGGGCCAGACCCAAGCTCCTACGAGCAGTACTTC.

V usage is TRBV14 and J usage is TRBJ2-7; a possible D gene is TRBD1 (5 bases). CDR3 length equals 15 residues. V lost 0 bases and J lost 4, with 13 bases in between. CDR1 SGHDN and CDR2 FVKESK come from the germline V gene. The CDR3 sequence is CASSQEMAGWYEQYF. The CDR3 DNA reads TGTGCCAGCAGCCAAGAGATGGCAGGGTGGTACGAGCAGTACTTC.

This chain connects TRBV2 to TRBJ2-5, with D possibly TRBD1 on 5 matching bases. The CDR3 has 13 residues. Looked up from germline, CDR1 is SNHLY and CDR2 is FYNNEI. The V end was cut by 6 bases, the J end by 2 bases, with 10 bases between. CDR3 in amino acids: CASSVDSQETQYF. Written as DNA, the CDR3 is TGTGCCAGCAGCGTCGACAGTCAAGAGACCCAGTACTTC.

V gene TRBV15 combines with J gene TRBJ2-7; tentative D call: TRBD2 (6 bases). CDR1 LNHNV and CDR2 YYDKDF come from the germline V gene (reference sequence). Trimming shortened V by 0 bases and J by 0 bases, and 12 bases separated the two germline ends. CDR3 length: 16 residues. The CDR3 is CATSRDGGASSYEQYF. The CDR3 DNA is TGTGCCACCAGCAGAGATGGCGGGGCGAGCTCCTACGAGCAGTACTTC.

The chain couples TRBV7-6 to TRBJ2-2; no clear D gene. V was clipped by 6 bases and J by 8 bases, with 10 bases between them. The CDR3 spans 12 residues. CDR1 and CDR2 (germline): SGHVS, FNYEAQ. CDR3 sequence reads: CASRPSGGELFF. CDR3 in DNA: TGTGCCAGCAGACCCTCCGGGGGGGAGCTGTTTTTT. Variable domain in full (rest from reference TRBV7-6 and TRBJ2-2): GAGVSQSPRYKVTKRGQDVALRCDPISGHVSLYWYRQALGQGPEFLTYFNYEAQQDKSGLPNDRFSAERPEGSISTLTIQRTEQRDSAMYRCASRPSGGELFFGEGSRLTVL.